The clone carrying this T cell receptor beta chain was counted only a few times. The data are from a study of shared clonotypes between healthy human individuals. Germline V CDR1 and CDR2: MNHEY, SVGAGI. The CDR3 sequence is 15 residues long. V lost 0 bases and J lost 1, with 8 bases in between. Sequencing was performed with immunoSEQ multiplex PCR; in TCRdb, only in-frame clones are kept and a portion is missing. Of about 770,000 clones listed, approximately 77% are singletons. The chain couples TRBV6-5 to TRBJ2-3; D may be TRBD2 (6 bases). Sequencing was carried out using memory CD4+ T cells sorted from blood. As to subset: CD45RA-negative fraction. The origin of this receptor is a woman in her twenties or thirties in good health. CDR3: CASSYSGEGTDTQYF. In DNA form, the CDR3 reads TGTGCCAGCAGTTACTCGGGGGAGGGCACAGATACGCAGTATTTT.